Each of the 19 T cell receptor beta chains below was sequenced from the same sample in a study of CD8+ T cells in alopecia areata. Reverse transcribed after extraction, RNA yielded cDNA as the sequencing template. This table comes from immunoSEQ multiplex PCR, and its TCRdb copy is limited to in-frame clones, with some not included. The repertoire holds around 140,000 clones, with about 47% as singletons. The sequences come from CD8+ T cells sorted from blood, collected at week 0. These receptors were collected from a human donor with alopecia areata.

The V gene is TRBV5-1, the J gene TRBJ2-5; TRBD1 matches at 7 bases. Losses at the gene ends were 4 bases for V and 4 bases for J; bases not matched to a gene: 13. This CDR3 is 16 amino acids long. Per the germline V gene, CDR1 is SGHRS and CDR2 is YFSETQ. The CDR3 region has the DNA TGCGCCAGCAGCCTCCGGGACAGTCAAGAGGGAGAGACCCAGTACTTC. Translating gives CASSLRDSQEGETQYF. The full variable domain, completed using reference TRBV5-1 and TRBJ2-5, is KAGVTQTPRYLIKTRGQQVTLSCSPISGHRSVSWYQQTPGQGLQFLFEYFSETQRNKGNFPGRFSGRQFSNSRSEMNVSTLELGDSALYLCASSLRDSQEGETQYFGPGTRLLVL.

The V gene is TRBV4-3, the J gene TRBJ2-1; possibly TRBD2 for D (6 bases). Trimming cost V 1 base and J 6 bases, with 10 bases left between them. This CDR3 is 14 amino acids long. Germline-derived CDR1 and CDR2 are LGHNA and YSLEER. CDR3 bases: TGCGCCAGCAGCCAAGTTGAGGGAGGCAATGAGCAGTTCTTC. This encodes CASSQVEGGNEQFF.

This clone was counted a few times. This CDR3 reads CASSGSDEQYF. CDR3 nucleotide sequence: TGTGCCAGCAGCGGGTCCGACGAGCAGTACTTC. The chain carries TRBV5-6 and TRBJ2-7; unclear D gene. The CDR3 is 11 residues long. Germline CDR1 and CDR2: SGHDT and YYEEEE. V was clipped by 4 bases and J by 5 bases, with 7 bases between them.

This clone was recorded at least ten times. The chain is built from TRBV6-4 and TRBJ2-2; the match to TRBD2 covers 8 bases. Per germline, CDR1 MRHNA and CDR2 SNTAGT. The CDR3 extends over 14 amino acids. V gave up 2 bases and J gave up 4 bases; unmatched junction bases: 0. The CDR3 nucleotides read TGTGCCAGCAGTGACGGACTAGCCACCGGGGAGCTGTTTTTT. Protein sequence: CASSDGLATGELFF.

The chain is built from TRBV6-6 and TRBJ2-7, with D maybe TRBD2 (5 bases). This CDR3 contains 14 residues. Between the trimmed V and J ends, which lost 10 bases and 6 bases, there was a span of 22 bases. Germline V gene lookup returns CDR1 MNHNY and CDR2 SVGAGI (reference sequence). CDR3 coding DNA: TGTGCCACCCAGAATCTAGCATACGCTCCCGAGCAGTACTTC. This codes for CATQNLAYAPEQYF.

The chain links TRBV7-8 to TRBJ2-1; 13 bases agree with TRBD2. Trimming removed 5 bases from V and 7 bases from J; junction bases left unmatched: 14. This CDR3 region has 18 residues. The germline CDR1 and CDR2 sequences are SGHVS and FQNEAQ. This chain's CDR3 is CASSPGLAGATRHNEQFF. The CDR3 DNA sequence: TGTGCCAGCAGCCCAGGACTAGCGGGGGCTACCAGGCATAATGAGCAGTTCTTC.

The CDR3 bases are TGTGCCAGCAGGTCCAGTATCTCCTACGAGCAGTACTTC. This encodes CASRSSISYEQYF. The chain uses TRBV4-2 and TRBJ2-7; no firm D call. This CDR3 is 13 amino acids long. Germline V gives CDR1 LGHNA, CDR2 YNFKEQ. Trimming removed 6 bases at V and 0 bases at J, with 9 bases between.

J is TRBJ2-2 and V is TRBV9; D gene unclear. Germline V gene sequence: CDR1 SGDLS, CDR2 YYNGEE. The V end lost 0 bases, the J end lost 0 bases, and 12 bases lay between the germline ends. The CDR3 is 17 residues long. CDR3 loop: CASSVASLNANTGELFF. In nucleotides, the CDR3 is TGTGCCAGCAGCGTAGCGAGTCTAAACGCGAACACCGGGGAGCTGTTTTTT.

The chain recombines TRBV29-1 with TRBJ1-2; the D is unclear. V lost 0 bases to trimming and J lost 4 bases, with 9 bases between them. Germline assignment: CDR1 SQVTM and CDR2 ANQGSEA. The CDR3 is 13 amino acids. The CDR3 loop is CSVEDPVVYGYTF. CDR3 nucleotides: TGCAGCGTTGAAGACCCCGTGGTCTATGGCTACACCTTC.

The rearrangement joins TRBV11-2 to TRBJ2-5; maybe TRBD2 (5 bases). Germline-derived CDR1 and CDR2 are SGHAT and FQNNGV. The CDR3 sequence is 15 residues long. V was shortened by 4 bases and J by 1 base, with 13 bases between the two germline ends. CDR3 nucleotides: TGTGCCAGCAGCTCTCTCGCAGAGGGCCAAGAGACCCAGTACTTC. Its translation: CASSSLAEGQETQYF.

The chain carries TRBV27 and TRBJ1-1; D gene uncertain. CDR3 length: 15 amino acids. From germline, CDR1 is MNHEY and CDR2 SMNVEV (reference sequence). Trimming took 2 bases from V and 5 from J, leaving 15 bases between them. CDR3 in amino acids: CASSLAQAVATEAFF. The CDR3 nucleotides read TGTGCCAGCAGTTTAGCCCAGGCAGTCGCGACTGAAGCTTTCTTT.

This clone showed up just once. This chain joins TRBV7-9 and TRBJ2-7; TRBD2 might be the D (6 bases). The germline V gene has CDR1 SEHNR and CDR2 FQNEAQ (reference sequence). CDR3 length: 15 amino acids. Trimming took off 2 bases at V and 0 bases at J, with 11 bases between the two ends. Here the CDR3 reads CASSLLGGGSYEQYF. DNA of the CDR3: TGTGCCAGCAGCTTATTGGGGGGAGGCTCCTACGAGCAGTACTTC.

The chain carries TRBV5-6 and TRBJ1-1, with a weak D call TRBD1 (6 bases). The germline gives CDR1 SGHDT, CDR2 YYEEEE. The CDR3 covers 14 residues. Trimming took 3 bases from V and 4 from J, leaving 13 bases between them. Here the CDR3 reads CASSWMGGGTEAFF. The CDR3 nucleotides are TGTGCCAGCAGCTGGATGGGGGGCGGCACTGAAGCTTTCTTT. The full variable domain, with the rest looked up from reference TRBV5-6 and TRBJ1-1, is DAGVTQSPTHLIKTRGQQVTLRCSPKSGHDTVSWYQQALGQGPQFIFQYYEEEERQRGNFPDRFSGHQFPNYSSELNVNALLLGDSALYLCASSWMGGGTEAFFGQGTRLTVV.

The rearrangement joins TRBV9 to TRBJ2-7, with D tentatively TRBD1 or TRBD2 (7 bases each). The length of the CDR3 is 16 residues. CDR1 SGDLS and CDR2 YYNGEE come from the germline V gene. Trimming removed 4 bases from V and 0 bases from J, with 17 bases in between. The CDR3 bases are TGTGCCAGCAGCCCAGGGGGGGGCTCCAGCTCCTACGAGCAGTACTTC. Translated, it gives CASSPGGGSSSYEQYF.

This clone has only a few counts. This chain links TRBV2 with TRBJ2-3; perhaps TRBD1 as D (6 bases). V lost 3 bases and J 5 bases, leaving 15 bases between the germline ends. Germline CDR1 reads SNHLY; CDR2 reads FYNNEI. The CDR3 loop spans 15 amino acids. CDR3 protein: CASSDRPTGKDTQYF. The CDR3 DNA reads TGTGCCAGCAGTGATCGGCCCACAGGGAAAGATACGCAGTATTTT. The whole variable domain, filled in from reference TRBV2 and TRBJ2-3, reads EPEVTQTPSHQVTQMGQEVILRCVPISNHLYFYWYRQILGQKVEFLVSFYNNEISEKSEIFDDQFSVERPDGSNFTLKIRSTKLEDSAMYFCASSDRPTGKDTQYFGPGTRLTVL.

This clone was seen more than once but under ten times. The rearrangement joins TRBV13 to TRBJ2-3; D may be TRBD1 (6 bases). The CDR3 has 14 amino acids. Germline lookup yields CDR1 PRHDT and CDR2 FYEKMQ (reference sequence). The ends were cut back, 5 bases at V and 6 bases at J, with 15 bases in the middle. CDR3 loop: CASSESRDTDTQYF. CDR3 DNA: TGTGCCAGCAGCGAGTCCAGGGACACGGATACGCAGTATTTT.

This clone occurred a few times. The chain couples TRBV11-2 to TRBJ1-2, with 7 bases aligning to TRBD1. CDR3 length equals 14 residues. Per the germline V gene, CDR1 is SGHAT and CDR2 is FQNNGV. Trimming cost V 6 bases and J 5 bases; bases outside gene matches: 9. CDR3 sequence reads: CASSRFQGGYGYTF. CDR3 DNA: TGTGCCAGCAGTCGCTTCCAGGGGGGGTATGGCTACACCTTC.

The rearrangement joins TRBV9 to TRBJ1-1, with 8 bases fitting TRBD1. The V and J ends lost 2 bases and 6 bases, in that order; junction bases with no gene match: 3. The CDR3 has 13 amino acids. Per the germline V gene, CDR1 is SGDLS and CDR2 is YYNGEE. CDR3 region: CASSVGQGSEAFF. The CDR3, as DNA: TGTGCCAGCAGCGTCGGACAGGGCTCTGAAGCTTTCTTT.

The chain is built from TRBV6-5 and TRBJ1-2; TRBD1 matches 7 bases. The germline CDR1 and CDR2 sequences are MNHEY and SVGAGI. The CDR3 consists of 15 residues. Germline trimming cut 1 base from V and 0 bases from J; bases unmatched to any gene: 2. CDR3 coding DNA: TGTGCCAGCAGTTACTTACAGGGGCCTAACTATGGCTACACCTTC. Amino acids: CASSYLQGPNYGYTF.